This T cell receptor (beta chain) came from a study of glioma-infiltrating T cells. About the research overall: WHO grade II oligodendrogliomas or astrocytomas, plus non-recurrent WHO grade IV glioblastomas, were sampled.

V was shortened by 0 bases and J by 6 bases, with 20 bases between the two germline ends. CDR3 size: 17 residues. CDR1 and CDR2 from the germline V gene are MNHEY and SVGEGT. TCR alpha and beta CDR3 regions were amplified from RNA using iRepertoire nested multiplex PCR. TCRdb passed the multiplex PCR reads through MiXCR, listing each CDR3 protein once. This repertoire shows 400,000 or so distinct CDR3 sequences, approximately 42% found once; its top ten account for about 11%. General study results and limits: Signature shared blood CDR3 motifs were enriched in low-divergence and depleted in high-divergence patients. Tissue-blood divergence was below expectation in non-neoplastic patients, above in gliomas.

To note about this clonotype: Its specificity is not known.

The receptor was derived from a human donor with low-grade glioma or glioblastoma, undergoing nonglioma brain surgery, or in good health (not recorded which). V gene TRBV6-2 or TRBV6-3 combines with J gene TRBJ2-5; TRBD1 or TRBD2 may be the D gene (5 bases each). The sample was glioma tissue, nonneoplastic brain tissue, or PBMCs (not recorded which). The CDR3 protein is CASSYSSGSTFAKTQYF. CDR3 coding DNA: TGTGCCAGCAGTTACTCTTCAGGGAGCACCTTCGCTAAGACCCAGTACTTC.